This is a list of T cell receptor beta chains from one sample in a study of Graves' ophthalmopathy and Graves' hyperthyroidism. TCRdb analysed the multiplex PCR reads with MiXCR anew, one entry per CDR3 protein. The sample carries approximately 330,000 distinct CDR3 sequences, 17% recorded once. Material for sequencing was peripheral blood. The source of these receptors is an adult man with Graves' ophthalmopathy. CDR3s include the opening cysteine and the closing phenylalanine or tryptophan. The D gene is left open where the match is weak. Part of the rows lack a size; the others show once, few, many or a class for expanded clones.

>TRBJ1-3|TRBV9|-|many
CASSVDYRAGTIYF
TGTGCCAGCAGCGTAGATTACAGGGCGGGCACCATATATTTT
>TRBJ1-5|TRBV28|-|many
CASSLGSGINQPQHF
TGTGCCAGCAGCCTTGGTTCGGGCATCAATCAGCCCCAGCATTTT
>TRBJ2-3|TRBV11-1|-|many
CASSLVGGRGDTQYF
TGTGCCAGCAGCTTAGTTGGAGGGCGGGGAGATACGCAGTATTTT
>TRBJ1-6|TRBV12-3/TRBV12-4|TRBD1|many
CASSRQGAYSPLHF
TGTGCCAGCAGTCGACAGGGGGCTTATTCACCCCTCCACTTT
>TRBJ2-5|TRBV12-3/TRBV12-4|TRBD1|many
CASSPKPGQGAWETQYF
TGTGCCAGCAGTCCTAAACCGGGACAGGGGGCTTGGGAGACCCAGTACTTC
>TRBJ1-3|TRBV3-1|-|many
CASSQGGRAGNTIYF
TGTGCCAGCAGCCAAGGAGGCAGGGCTGGAAACACCATATATTTT
>TRBJ2-7|TRBV11-3|TRBD2|many
CARTGTSGEYEQYF
TGTGCCAGGACCGGGACTAGCGGGGAATACGAGCAGTACTTC
>TRBJ1-1|TRBV7-2|-|many
CASSLRVGGAMNTEAFF
TGTGCCAGCAGCTTACGAGTTGGGGGGGCCATGAACACTGAAGCTTTCTTT
>TRBJ2-7|TRBV12-3/TRBV12-4|TRBD1|many
CASSLDRDGEQYF
TGTGCCAGCAGCCTTGACAGGGATGGCGAGCAGTACTTC
>TRBJ2-2|TRBV12-3/TRBV12-4|TRBD2|many
CACSLAGDDTGELFF
TGTGCCTGTTCACTAGCGGGAGATGACACCGGGGAGCTGTTTTTT
>TRBJ1-2|TRBV18|-|many
CASSPSPAMDGYTF
TGTGCCAGCTCACCAAGCCCGGCTATGGATGGCTACACCTTC
>TRBJ2-7|TRBV20-1|-|many
CSARNFYSYEQYF
TGCAGTGCTAGAAACTTTTATAGCTACGAGCAGTACTTC
>TRBJ1-3|TRBV12-3/TRBV12-4|-|many
CASSFLLDRSGNTIYF
TGTGCCAGCAGTTTCTTACTGGACCGCTCTGGAAACACCATATATTTT
>TRBJ2-3|TRBV12-3/TRBV12-4|-|many
CASLKRGAPSTDTQYF
TGTGCCAGCCTTAAACGGGGGGCTCCTAGCACAGATACGCAGTATTTT
>TRBJ2-5|TRBV7-2|-|-
CASSPRTRETQYF
TGTGCCAGCAGCCCCCGGACAAGAGAGACCCAGTACTTC
>TRBJ1-3|TRBV18|-|many
CASSPSGENTIYF
TGTGCCAGCTCACCCTCAGGGGAGAACACCATATATTTT
>TRBJ1-4|TRBV7-2|-|many
CASSLYGINEKLFF
TGTGCCAGCAGCTTATACGGGATTAATGAAAAACTGTTTTTT
>TRBJ2-7|TRBV11-2|-|many
CASSLNEGGTYEQYF
TGTGCCAGCAGCTTAAACGAGGGGGGAACCTACGAGCAGTACTTC
>TRBJ1-2|TRBV12-3/TRBV12-4|-|many
CASSLLSTDGYTF
TGTGCCAGCAGTTTACTATCCACCGATGGCTACACCTTC
>TRBJ2-2|TRBV5-6|-|many
CASSLGLNTGELFF
TGTGCCAGCAGCTTGGGCCTCAACACCGGGGAGCTGTTTTTT